A single sample is the source of the 5 T cell receptor beta chains below, sequenced in a study of T cell clonality in common variable immunodeficiency. Here immunoSEQ multiplex PCR was the method, and the copy in TCRdb shows in-frame clones only, minus some. This sample comprises 30,000 to 35,000 clones, none seen once only. Sequenced sample: peripheral blood mononuclear cells. These receptors were obtained from a person aged 18-70 years in good health.

This clone came up many times. The read terminates 3 residues before the CDR3 end, so the remaining end is supplied by the germline J gene. The chain combines TRBV18 with TRBJ2-7; D not resolved. The CDR3 spans 15 residues. Deletions cut 4 bases from V and 6 bases from J, with 19 bases between. Germline V gives CDR1 KGHSH, CDR2 LQKENI. The chain's CDR3 is CASSHPSALEGEQYF. The sequenced part of the CDR3 DNA is TGTGCCAGCTCACACCCAAGTGCGCTAGAAGGCGAG.

As for this clone: The CDR3 end is not reached by the read, which stops 3 residues before it; the germline J gene fills it in. This sequence joins TRBV7-3 and TRBJ2-2, with 11 bases fitting TRBD2. Germline lookup yields CDR1 SGHTA and CDR2 FQGTGA. This CDR3 region has 18 residues. CDR3: CASSRLAGGRSGANVLFF. The sequenced CDR3 bases are TGTGCCAGCAGCCGGCTAGCGGGAGGCCGCTCTGGGGCCAACGTG.

This clone was seen ten or more times. The covered CDR3 bases are TGTGCCAGCAGTAAAGAGGCTTTTACAGATACG. Translated, it gives CASSKEAFTDT. The CDR3 in full is CASSKEAFTDTQYF. The V and J genes are TRBV7-9 and TRBJ2-3, with unresolved D. The read falls 3 residues short of the CDR3 end, and the missing part is taken from the germline J gene. V was clipped by 6 bases and J by 3 bases, with 13 bases between them. CDR3 length: 14 amino acids. From germline, CDR1 is SEHNR and CDR2 FQNEAQ (reference sequence).

This clone was detected ten times or more. Read coverage stops 3 residues before the CDR3 terminus; the germline J gene supplies the remainder. V gene TRBV29-1 combines with J gene TRBJ2-7, with a tentative D call TRBD2 (5 bases). The CDR3 length is 12 residues. The V gene's germline CDR1 is SQVTM and CDR2 ANQGSEA. The V end was cut by 6 bases, the J end by 5 bases, with 14 bases between. CDR3 bases read: TGCAGCGTCCGGACTGGGGTCCACGAG. Amino acids: CSVRTGVHE. The whole CDR3 reads CSVRTGVHEQYF.

This clone has a count of ten or more. The read ends 3 residues early relative to the CDR3; the germline J gene fills the gap. This sequence joins TRBV30 and TRBJ1-2; perhaps TRBD1 as D (6 bases). There are 12 residues in the CDR3. The germline gives CDR1 GTSNPN, CDR2 SVGIG (reference sequence). CDR3 DNA, as far as it was read: TGTGCCTGGACCAGAGGGGGACGCGGC. Translation gives CAWTRGGRG. The CDR3, in full, reads CAWTRGGRGYTF.